A single sample gave rise to the 21 T cell receptor beta chains below, sequenced in a study of T cells in tuberculosis. The table came from immunoSEQ multiplex PCR; TCRdb's copy has only in-frame clones and leaves some out. The sample gives 29,000 or so clones, just over 90% of which show up once; 6.8% is in the top ten. Time point denoted: new active TB diagnosis, blood taken before or within 7 days of starting treatment. The sample consisted of PBMCs, taken at tuberculosis diagnosis. The source is an adult with tuberculosis.

CDR3 nucleotide sequence: TGCGCCAGCAGCCCGGGACTAGCGAGAACCAATGAGCAGTTCTTC. Translated, it gives CASSPGLARTNEQFF. The chain carries TRBV5-1 and TRBJ2-1; 10 bases fit TRBD2. V lost 4 bases, J lost 6 bases, and 7 bases stayed unmatched. CDR3 length: 15 amino acids. Germline V CDR1 and CDR2: SGHRS, YFSETQ.

This clone was recorded once. V gene TRBV4-2 combines with J gene TRBJ2-4; D call uncertain. Germline lookup yields CDR1 LGHNA and CDR2 YNFKEQ. CDR3 length: 14 amino acids. Trimming stripped 1 base from V and 8 bases from J, with 12 bases between. CDR3 protein: CASSQVSISDIQYF. CDR3 nucleotide sequence: TGTGCCAGCAGCCAAGTTTCTATTTCGGACATTCAGTACTTC.

The genes are TRBV28 and TRBJ1-2, with D maybe TRBD1 (6 bases). CDR1 is MDHEN, CDR2 SYDVKM, per germline. V dropped 2 bases and J dropped 1 base, with 8 bases sitting between them. There are 14 residues in the CDR3. The CDR3 DNA is TGTGCCAGCAGTTTACCAGGGGATAACTATGGCTACACCTTC. It is translated as CASSLPGDNYGYTF.

The genes are TRBV27 and TRBJ1-5, with D maybe TRBD1 (5 bases). The germline V gene has CDR1 MNHEY and CDR2 SMNVEV (reference sequence). This CDR3 comprises 13 residues. The ends were cut back, 7 bases at V and 7 bases at J, with 14 bases in the middle. The chain's CDR3 is CASKGWGGQPQHF. The DNA of the CDR3 is TGTGCCAGCAAGGGGTGGGGAGGCCAGCCCCAGCATTTT.

This clone appeared a single time. The gene calls are TRBV9 and TRBJ2-1; 10 nucleotides align to TRBD2. J gave up 6 bases and V 1 base, and 4 bases lay outside the gene matches. The germline V gene encodes CDR1 SGDLS and CDR2 YYNGEE. The CDR3 is 15 amino acids. The CDR3 sequence: CASSVLGLAINEQFF. The CDR3 DNA is TGTGCCAGCAGCGTACTGGGACTAGCGATCAATGAGCAGTTCTTC. The full variable domain, its missing parts supplied by reference TRBV9 and TRBJ2-1, is DSGVTQTPKHLITATGQRVTLRCSPRSGDLSVYWYQQSLDQGLQFLIQYYNGEERAKGNILERFSAQQFPDLHSELNLSSLELGDSALYFCASSVLGLAINEQFFGPGTRLTVL.

The CDR3 DNA reads TGTGCCAGCAGACTAGCGGGAGATAGCACAGATACGCAGTATTTT. Protein product: CASRLAGDSTDTQYF. The chain combines TRBV2 with TRBJ2-3, with TRBD2 matching over 11 bases. With V trimmed by 6 bases and J by 0 bases, 2 bases remained unmatched. Per germline, CDR1 SNHLY and CDR2 FYNNEI. The CDR3 consists of 15 residues.

This chain's CDR3 is CASSYSRQGNQPQHF. The CDR3 DNA is TGTGCCAGCAGTTACTCGCGGCAGGGAAATCAGCCCCAGCATTTT. The chain couples TRBV6-5 to TRBJ1-5; a possible D gene is TRBD1 (5 bases). The CDR3 has 15 amino acids. Trimming shortened V by 0 bases and J by 4 bases, and 10 bases separated the two germline ends. Germline CDR1 MNHEY, CDR2 SVGAGI.

The rearrangement uses TRBV13 and TRBJ2-5; tentatively, D is TRBD2 (6 bases). The CDR3 covers 14 residues. V was clipped by 4 bases and J by 2 bases, with 11 bases between them. From germline, CDR1 is PRHDT and CDR2 FYEKMQ (reference sequence). The CDR3 coding sequence is TGTGCCAGCAGCTCGGGACTCGAGCAAGAGACCCAGTACTTC. Protein sequence: CASSSGLEQETQYF.

The chain uses TRBV7-2 and TRBJ1-2; 10 bases line up with TRBD1. The V gene's germline CDR1 is SGHTA and CDR2 FQGNSA. This CDR3 is 15 amino acids long. J gave up 3 bases and V 5 bases, and 6 bases lay outside the gene matches. The CDR3 bases are TGTGCCAGCAGCGGAGACAGGGGGCCGTACTATGGCTACACCTTC. Protein: CASSGDRGPYYGYTF.

CDR3 nucleotide sequence: TGTGCCAGCAGTTACTCGAACAGAGCGAACACCGGGGAGCTGTTTTTT. Its protein product is CASSYSNRANTGELFF. The rearrangement links TRBV6-5 to TRBJ2-2, with D unresolved. Trimming removed 0 bases at V and 0 bases at J, with 8 bases between. The CDR3 consists of 16 residues. Germline CDR1 reads MNHEY; CDR2 reads SVGAGI.

The rearrangement joins TRBV4-1 to TRBJ2-7, with D perhaps matching TRBD1 (6 bases). The CDR3 sequence is 18 residues long. Germline V gives CDR1 MGHRA, CDR2 YSYEKL. V lost 0 bases, J lost 0 bases, and 18 bases lay in between. In DNA form, the CDR3 reads TGCGCCAGCAGCCAAGAGGGGACCGGGACACTGCTCTCCTACGAGCAGTACTTC. Its protein is CASSQEGTGTLLSYEQYF.

The chain carries TRBV19 and TRBJ1-4; D is unresolved. The CDR3 loop spans 14 amino acids. Germline loops: CDR1 LNHDA, CDR2 SQIVND (reference sequence). V was cut by 3 bases and J by 7 bases, with 12 bases left in between. The DNA for the CDR3 is TGTGCCAGTAGTATGCGGTCTCGGGGTGAAAAACTGTTTTTT. Its protein is CASSMRSRGEKLFF.

The chain is built from TRBV12-5 and TRBJ2-7; tentatively, D is TRBD2 (6 bases). V lost 0 bases and J 4 bases, leaving 7 bases between the germline ends. The V gene's germline CDR1 is LGHNT and CDR2 FRNRAP. There are 13 residues in the CDR3. The CDR3 sequence: CASGLVSGYEQYF. The CDR3 nucleotides are TGTGCTAGTGGTTTGGTTAGCGGTTACGAGCAGTACTTC.

This clone was counted a single time. The chain carries TRBV10-1 and TRBJ1-1, with 7 bases lining up with TRBD1. The J segment lost 0 bases and the V segment lost 6 bases, leaving 4 bases of the junction unmatched. This CDR3 has 14 amino acids. The germline CDR1 and CDR2 sequences are WNHNN and SYGVQD (reference sequence). The CDR3 here is CASSQDRLNTEAFF. CDR3 bases: TGCGCCAGCAGCCAGGACAGGTTGAACACTGAAGCTTTCTTT.

The chain employs TRBV18 and TRBJ1-1; D not certain. CDR1 and CDR2 (germline): KGHSH, LQKENI. Trimming took off 2 bases at V and 2 bases at J, with 6 bases between the two ends. This CDR3 spans 13 amino acids. Here the CDR3 DNA reads TGTGCCAGCTCACCAGCGGCTAACACTGAAGCTTTCTTT. It is translated as CASSPAANTEAFF.

This rearrangement joins TRBV7-2 to TRBJ2-1, with TRBD2 identical over 15 bases. CDR1 SGHTA and CDR2 FQGNSA come from the germline V gene. V shed 4 bases and J 9 bases; nucleotides not matched to a gene: 4. This CDR3 contains 15 residues. The CDR3 sequence: CASSSGLAGGVEQFF. The CDR3 DNA reads TGTGCCAGCAGCTCTGGACTAGCGGGAGGGGTTGAGCAGTTCTTC.

CDR3 sequence reads: CASSLSGTGDYEQYF. CDR3 DNA: TGTGCCAGCAGTTTGTCCGGGACAGGGGACTACGAGCAGTACTTC. The J gene is TRBJ2-7, the V gene TRBV27; TRBD1 matches 10 bases. Germline V gene lookup returns CDR1 MNHEY and CDR2 SMNVEV (reference sequence). This CDR3 has 15 amino acids. V gave up 3 bases and J gave up 3 bases; unmatched junction bases: 5.

The rearrangement joins TRBV9 to TRBJ2-6; D remains ambiguous. Between the trimmed V and J ends, which lost 0 bases and 2 bases, there was a span of 6 bases. This CDR3 comprises 15 residues. Germline loops: CDR1 SGDLS, CDR2 YYNGEE. CDR3 sequence reads: CASSVVTAGANVLTF. In DNA, the CDR3 is TGTGCCAGCAGCGTAGTCACAGCTGGGGCCAACGTCCTGACTTTC.

This chain links TRBV7-3 with TRBJ1-1, with no clear D. V was clipped by 5 bases and J by 3 bases, with 10 bases between them. There are 13 residues in the CDR3. Per the germline V gene, CDR1 is SGHTA and CDR2 is FQGTGA. CDR3 amino acids: CASSPTGDTEAFF. CDR3 nucleotides: TGTGCCAGCAGCCCCACCGGGGACACTGAAGCTTTCTTT. Variable domain in full (rest from reference TRBV7-3 and TRBJ1-1): GAGVSQTPSNKVTEKGKYVELRCDPISGHTALYWYRQSLGQGPEFLIYFQGTGAADDSGLPNDRFFAVRPEGSVSTLKIQRTERGDSAVYLCASSPTGDTEAFFGQGTRLTVV.

This clone is medium-sized. The rearrangement uses TRBV11-2 and TRBJ1-1; D ambiguous. The CDR3 contains 11 residues. Looked up from germline, CDR1 is SGHAT and CDR2 is FQNNGV. V was clipped by 9 bases and J by 3 bases, with 8 bases between them. DNA for the CDR3: TGTGCCAGTGACCGGGACACTGAAGCTTTCTTT. It is translated as CASDRDTEAFF.

The J gene is TRBJ1-4, the V gene TRBV28, with D possibly being TRBD1 (6 bases). The CDR3 sequence is 15 residues long. CDR1 and CDR2 from the germline V gene are MDHEN and SYDVKM. Trimming pared 6 bases from V and 4 bases from J, leaving 15 bases between. The CDR3 sequence: CASSREGELNEKLFF. CDR3 coding DNA: TGTGCCAGCAGCAGAGAGGGGGAACTTAATGAAAAACTGTTTTTT. Supplemented by reference TRBV28 and TRBJ1-4, the full variable domain reads DVKVTQSSRYLVKRTGEKVFLECVQDMDHENMFWYRQDPGLGLRLIYFSYDVKMKEKGDIPEGYSVSREKKERFSLILESASTNQTSMYLCASSREGELNEKLFFGSGTQLSVL.